These 32 T cell receptor beta chains share one sample of origin, sequenced in a study of T cell changes during pregnancy in multiple sclerosis. Clones were sequenced by immunoSEQ multiplex PCR, and TCRdb holds only the in-frame ones, with some missing. The sample lists 85,000 to 130,000 clones, approximately 90% occurring once. Sequencing used peripheral blood, obtained after pregnancy. The source of these receptors is a female donor with multiple sclerosis, enrolled in a pregnancy study.

The chain combines TRBV5-1 with TRBJ2-5; 11 nucleotides match TRBD2. Trimming cost V 2 bases and J 5 bases; bases outside gene matches: 5. This CDR3 has 15 residues. Per germline, CDR1 SGHRS and CDR2 YFSETQ. The CDR3 here is CASSFTSGGAETQYF. The CDR3 DNA follows: TGCGCCAGCAGCTTCACTAGCGGGGGTGCGGAGACCCAGTACTTC.

The rearrangement links TRBV19 to TRBJ1-5; unclear D gene. Germline-derived CDR1 and CDR2 are LNHDA and SQIVND (reference sequence). The CDR3 consists of 13 residues. V was pared by 1 base and J by 5 bases, with 6 bases between. The CDR3 DNA follows: TGTGCCAGTAGTATAGTGAGGGATCAGCCCCAGCATTTT. Amino acids: CASSIVRDQPQHF.

V and J are TRBV6-5 and TRBJ2-3; possibly TRBD2 for D (5 bases). Trimming cost V 5 bases and J 0 bases, with 9 bases left between them. CDR3 length equals 14 residues. The germline gives CDR1 MNHEY, CDR2 SVGAGI. The CDR3 sequence: CASSPGISTDTQYF. The CDR3 bases are TGTGCCAGCAGTCCCGGGATTAGCACAGATACGCAGTATTTT.

The chain combines TRBV21-1 with TRBJ1-1. TRBV21-1 is recorded as a pseudogene. CDR3 size: 13 residues. The CDR3 sequence is CASSRERETEAFF. The CDR3 region has the DNA TGTGCCAGCAGCAGAGAACGGGAGACTGAAGCTTTCTTT.

The V gene is TRBV10-1, the J gene TRBJ2-3; the D gene is possibly TRBD2 (6 bases). V was trimmed by 3 bases and J by 0 bases, leaving 7 bases between them. This CDR3 has 14 amino acids. Germline V lookup: CDR1 WNHNN, CDR2 SYGVQD (reference sequence). The CDR3 region is CASSDGGSTDTQYF. The CDR3 nucleotides are TGCGCCAGCAGTGACGGGGGTAGCACAGATACGCAGTATTTT.

This clone was recorded once. The J gene is TRBJ1-2, the V gene TRBV7-2; 8 nucleotides agree with TRBD1. This CDR3 contains 18 residues. J was trimmed by 5 bases and V by 5 bases; bases with no gene match: 19. Per the germline V gene, CDR1 is SGHTA and CDR2 is FQGNSA. DNA for the CDR3: TGTGCCAGCAGCCTGCGATCAGGGGGCGCGGGATTGAAGTATGGCTACACCTTC. Protein: CASSLRSGGAGLKYGYTF.

This rearrangement joins TRBV6-1 to TRBJ1-1; D uncertain. Deletions cut 2 bases from V and 1 base from J, with 14 bases between. The CDR3 totals 16 residues. Germline CDR1 and CDR2: MNHNS and SASEGT. The CDR3 DNA reads TGTGCCAGCAGTGAAAGTGTGCGGGTGACGAACACTGAAGCTTTCTTT. Protein product: CASSESVRVTNTEAFF.

This rearrangement joins TRBV6-5 to TRBJ1-1, with TRBD1 matching 7 bases. The CDR3 is 13 residues long. Germline V gene lookup returns CDR1 MNHEY and CDR2 SVGAGI. Trimming removed 6 bases from V and 5 bases from J; junction bases left unmatched: 6. The DNA for the CDR3 is TGTGCCAGCAGCTTCAGGGGGGAAACTGAAGCTTTCTTT. This translates into CASSFRGETEAFF.

The chain has TRBV27 and TRBJ1-3; 8 bases are shared with TRBD1. The V and J ends lost 5 bases and 4 bases, in that order; junction bases with no gene match: 7. CDR3 length: 15 residues. Germline V gives CDR1 MNHEY, CDR2 SMNVEV (reference sequence). CDR3: CASSPGTGLGNTIYF. The CDR3 nucleotides are TGTGCCAGCAGTCCTGGGACAGGCTTAGGAAACACCATATATTTT.

The CDR3, as DNA: TGTGCCAGCAGCGCGGGCGCATTGGGAGCCAAAAACATTCAGTACTTC. It codes for CASSAGALGAKNIQYF. The rearrangement joins TRBV11-2 to TRBJ2-4; D possibly corresponds to TRBD2 (5 bases). The CDR3 length is 16 residues. From germline, CDR1 is SGHAT and CDR2 FQNNGV. V gave up 5 bases and J gave up 0 bases, with 14 bases separating them.

The chain has TRBV5-1 and TRBJ1-2; 7 bases line up with TRBD1. Per germline, CDR1 SGHRS and CDR2 YFSETQ. V lost 0 bases, J lost 8 bases, and 10 bases stayed unmatched. There are 15 residues in the CDR3. The CDR3, as DNA: TGCGCCAGCAGCTTGGCGGGACAGCCCGCTCCGGGCTACACCTTC. The encoded protein is CASSLAGQPAPGYTF.

The V and J genes are TRBV5-1 and TRBJ1-1; the match to TRBD1 covers 10 bases. The CDR3 loop spans 14 amino acids. Trimming at V came to 3 bases and at J to 7 bases, leaving 6 bases not matched to a gene. Germline assignment: CDR1 SGHRS and CDR2 YFSETQ. CDR3 residues: CASSSPRDRGEAFF. CDR3 nucleotides: TGCGCCAGCAGCTCCCCCCGGGACAGGGGTGAAGCTTTCTTT. The variable domain in full, with the rest retrieved from reference TRBV5-1 and TRBJ1-1, is KAGVTQTPRYLIKTRGQQVTLSCSPISGHRSVSWYQQTPGQGLQFLFEYFSETQRNKGNFPGRFSGRQFSNSRSEMNVSTLELGDSALYLCASSSPRDRGEAFFGQGTRLTVV.

V is TRBV12-5 and J is TRBJ2-5; 9 bases are a match to TRBD2. Germline V CDR1 and CDR2: LGHNT, FRNRAP. V lost 6 bases to trimming and J lost 4 bases; unmatched junction nucleotides: 3. The CDR3 has 13 amino acids. The CDR3 DNA is TGTGCTAGTGGACTAGCGGGTTCAGAGACCCAGTACTTC. Translated, it gives CASGLAGSETQYF. Full variable domain (missing parts from reference TRBV12-5 and TRBJ2-5): DARVTQTPRHKVTEMGQEVTMRCQPILGHNTVFWYRQTMMQGLELLAYFRNRAPLDDSGMPKDRFSAEMPDATLATLKIQPSEPRDSAVYFCASGLAGSETQYFGPGTRLLVL.

This clone was found once. The rearrangement uses TRBV10-2 and TRBJ1-4; TRBD1 aligns across 8 bases. The CDR3 has 14 residues. Trimming removed 6 bases from V and 8 bases from J; junction bases left unmatched: 8. From germline, CDR1 is WSHSY and CDR2 SAAADI. CDR3 nucleotide sequence: TGCGCCAGCAGACCGGACAGGGTTCGGGAAAAACTGTTTTTT. It is translated as CASRPDRVREKLFF.

The CDR3 DNA sequence: TGTGCCAGCAGCTTAGCTCCGGGACAAAATTCACCCCTCCACTTT. Protein sequence: CASSLAPGQNSPLHF. The gene calls are TRBV11-1 and TRBJ1-6, with D perhaps TRBD1 (6 bases). Germline V gene sequence: CDR1 SGHAT, CDR2 FQDESV (reference sequence). This CDR3 region has 15 residues. V was trimmed by 0 bases and J by 7 bases, leaving 10 bases between them.

This sequence joins TRBV10-2 and TRBJ2-5, with TRBD2 matching over 13 bases. V dropped 4 bases and J dropped 1; count of bases not matched to a gene: 6. The CDR3 runs to 17 residues. Germline CDR1 is WSHSY and CDR2 is SAAADI. CDR3 sequence reads: CASSVQGTSGAQETQYF. Here the CDR3 DNA reads TGCGCCAGCAGTGTCCAGGGGACTAGCGGGGCCCAAGAGACCCAGTACTTC.

This chain joins TRBV5-8 and TRBJ2-7, with D tentatively TRBD1 (5 bases). V was cut by 0 bases and J by 3 bases, with 7 bases left in between. From germline, CDR1 is SGHTS and CDR2 YDEGEE. The CDR3 totals 13 residues. The CDR3 spells CASSLGGGYEQYF. CDR3 coding DNA: TGTGCCAGCAGCTTGGGGGGCGGCTACGAGCAGTACTTC.

The rearrangement links TRBV23-1 to TRBJ2-7, with TRBD1 matching over 8 bases. TRBV23-1 is given ORF status, its function remaining uncertain. This CDR3 has 16 amino acids. The ends lost 1 base at V and 2 bases at J; junction bases unmatched: 7. The CDR3 loop reads CASSQFAGTGAYEQYF. The CDR3 region has the DNA TGCGCCAGCAGTCAATTTGCCGGGACAGGAGCCTACGAGCAGTACTTC.

The gene calls are TRBV5-4 and TRBJ2-2; D gene uncertain. This CDR3 region has 15 residues. Trimming removed 4 bases from V and 2 bases from J, with 12 bases in between. Germline loops: CDR1 SGHNT, CDR2 YYREEE (reference sequence). The CDR3 spells CASSPSRKNTGELFF. CDR3 in DNA: TGTGCCAGCAGCCCCTCCCGTAAAAACACCGGGGAGCTGTTTTTT.

Regarding this clone: At one end the junction does not follow the germline gene, possibly because of a read error. This chain joins TRBV7-9 and TRBJ1-4, with D maybe TRBD1 (6 bases). This CDR3 has 14 residues. The germline CDR1 and CDR2 sequences are SEHNR and FQNEAQ (reference sequence). The CDR3 loop is CGSSPTGLNEKLFF. As DNA, the CDR3 is TGTGGCAGCAGCCCGACAGGTCTTAATGAAAAACTGTTTTTT.

The J gene is TRBJ2-1, the V gene TRBV9; the match to TRBD2 covers 8 bases. Losses at the gene ends were 3 bases for V and 2 bases for J; bases not matched to a gene: 4. This CDR3 is built from 15 residues. Per the germline V gene, CDR1 is SGDLS and CDR2 is YYNGEE. CDR3 region: CASSDPGGPYNEQFF. Here the CDR3 DNA reads TGTGCCAGCAGCGACCCGGGAGGGCCCTACAATGAGCAGTTCTTC.

This clone is a singleton in its sample. The chain combines TRBV5-1 with TRBJ1-1; 10 positions agree with TRBD1. This CDR3 is 14 amino acids long. CDR1 and CDR2 from the germline V gene are SGHRS and YFSETQ. With V trimmed by 4 bases and J by 5 bases, 5 bases remained unmatched. Written as DNA, the CDR3 is TGCGCCAGCAGCCCTGGACAGGGGGGTACTGAAGCTTTCTTT. Amino acid sequence: CASSPGQGGTEAFF. The full variable domain, rest sourced from reference TRBV5-1 and TRBJ1-1, is KAGVTQTPRYLIKTRGQQVTLSCSPISGHRSVSWYQQTPGQGLQFLFEYFSETQRNKGNFPGRFSGRQFSNSRSEMNVSTLELGDSALYLCASSPGQGGTEAFFGQGTRLTVV.

The chain carries TRBV2 and TRBJ2-1; 8 bases align to TRBD1. CDR3 length: 18 residues. CDR1 is SNHLY and CDR2 is FYNNEI in the germline V gene. V lost 1 base and J lost 8; bases outside the gene matches: 16. CDR3 nucleotide sequence: TGTGCCAGCAGTGAAGTGACATGGGTCAGGGGGCAGGAGGATGAGCAGTTCTTC. Protein sequence: CASSEVTWVRGQEDEQFF. Based on the CDR3 plus reference TRBV2 and TRBJ2-1, the full variable domain is EPEVTQTPSHQVTQMGQEVILRCVPISNHLYFYWYRQILGQKVEFLVSFYNNEISEKSEIFDDQFSVERPDGSNFTLKIRSTKLEDSAMYFCASSEVTWVRGQEDEQFFGPGTRLTVL.

The rearrangement joins TRBV5-1 to TRBJ2-3; 7 bases line up with TRBD2. Per the germline V gene, CDR1 is SGHRS and CDR2 is YFSETQ. With 5 bases clipped from V and 3 bases from J, the junction kept 6 bases outside the gene matches. This CDR3 contains 14 residues. CDR3 in DNA: TGCGCCAGCAGTAGGCCGGGGGGAACAGATACGCAGTATTTT. Translated, it gives CASSRPGGTDTQYF.

The gene calls are TRBV7-9 and TRBJ1-1, with D perhaps matching TRBD1 (6 bases). This CDR3 spans 12 amino acids. Germline lookup yields CDR1 SEHNR and CDR2 FQNEAQ (reference sequence). The germline V and J ends were trimmed by 0 bases and 7 bases, with 6 bases remaining between them. CDR3 protein: CASSLADSEAFF. For the CDR3, the DNA is TGTGCCAGCAGCTTAGCGGACAGTGAAGCTTTCTTT.

This clone was detected only a few times. The V and J genes are TRBV29-1 and TRBJ1-4; 12 nucleotides agree with TRBD1. V shed 6 bases and J 6 bases; nucleotides not matched to a gene: 2. The CDR3 is 13 amino acids. CDR1 and CDR2 from the germline V gene are SQVTM and ANQGSEA. The chain's CDR3 is CSVGQGADEKLFF. As DNA, the CDR3 is TGCAGCGTGGGACAGGGGGCTGATGAAAAACTGTTTTTT.

This clone was seen only once. This chain joins TRBV7-2 and TRBJ2-4; TRBD1 aligns across 9 bases. CDR3 size: 15 residues. The J segment lost 6 bases and the V segment lost 1 base, leaving 4 bases of the junction unmatched. Looked up from germline, CDR1 is SGHTA and CDR2 is FQGNSA. CDR3 in amino acids: CASSLGPGQGNIQYF. DNA of the CDR3: TGTGCCAGCAGCTTAGGGCCGGGACAGGGAAACATTCAGTACTTC.

The chain joins TRBV7-9 to TRBJ1-5; a weak D match, TRBD1 (6 bases). The CDR3 is 16 amino acids. Trimming left V 3 bases short and J 0 bases short, with 12 bases between. Germline lookup yields CDR1 SEHNR and CDR2 FQNEAQ (reference sequence). CDR3 nucleotides: TGTGCCAGCAGCTTCTGGGGGGGCTTTAGCAATCAGCCCCAGCATTTT. Its protein product is CASSFWGGFSNQPQHF.

The V call is TRBV7-9, the J call TRBJ1-4; unclear D gene. The CDR3 contains 13 residues. Germline CDR1 reads SEHNR; CDR2 reads FQNEAQ (reference sequence). The V end was cut by 5 bases, the J end by 8 bases, with 12 bases between. The CDR3 here is CASSPNGEEKLFF. The CDR3 coding sequence is TGTGCCAGCAGCCCCAATGGGGAGGAAAAACTGTTTTTT. The whole variable domain, remainder taken from reference TRBV7-9 and TRBJ1-4, is DTGVSQNPRHKITKRGQNVTFRCDPISEHNRLYWYRQTLGQGPEFLTYFQNEAQLEKSRLLSDRFSAERPKGSFSTLEIQRTEQGDSAMYLCASSPNGEEKLFFGSGTQLSVL.

V usage is TRBV5-1 and J usage is TRBJ2-5, with TRBD2 as a possible D gene (5 bases). The germline V and J ends were trimmed by 7 bases and 2 bases, with 9 bases remaining between them. CDR1 is SGHRS and CDR2 is YFSETQ in the germline V gene. The length of the CDR3 is 12 residues. The CDR3 loop is CASSRGQETQYF. CDR3 nucleotides: TGCGCCAGCTCTCGGGGTCAAGAGACCCAGTACTTC.

The gene calls are TRBV5-1 and TRBJ2-1; D not resolved. The CDR3 has 14 residues. The germline gives CDR1 SGHRS, CDR2 YFSETQ. The germline V and J ends were trimmed by 0 bases and 5 bases, with 9 bases remaining between them. CDR3 sequence (DNA): TGCGCCAGCAGCTTGGGTCTGGAGAACAATGAGCAGTTCTTC. Its translation: CASSLGLENNEQFF.

This clone was seen just once. The V and J genes are TRBV28 and TRBJ2-2, with D tentatively TRBD1 (6 bases). CDR3 length: 14 amino acids. Germline V lookup: CDR1 MDHEN, CDR2 SYDVKM. V gave up 4 bases and J gave up 6 bases, with 12 bases separating them. The CDR3 DNA reads as TGTGCCAGCAGTTCTGGGACATCCGCCGGGGAGCTGTTTTTT. Amino acids: CASSSGTSAGELFF.